The 7 T cell receptor beta chains given below trace back to one sample, sequenced in a study of T-cell memory formation after mild COVID-19 (dated by TCRdb to the early 2020s). Library preparation employed 5' RACE. TCRdb lists the instrument as Illumina NovaSeq 6000. TCRdb reprocessed the public reads (quality trimming at Q25 with fastp, clone calling with MiXCR) and kept in-frame beta chains. Merged by CDR3 protein, the rows form single entries marked with the most common genes and DNA. This sample lists around 300,000 distinct CDR3 sequences; 8.2% were detected once. About 20% of the sample belongs to the ten largest clones. Sequencing was carried out using PBMCs or a T cell subset sorted from them (not recorded which). These receptors were obtained from a man aged 18 to 29 who had mild COVID-19 (a few samples of this study predate the infection). The sample titles of this study are shuffled in the database, so cell type and time point are left out; the donor was told from shared clones.

This clonotype came up a few times. This chain uses TRBV11-2 with TRBJ2-3, with D possibly TRBD1 on 6 matching bases. The germline V gene has CDR1 SGHAT and CDR2 FQNNGV. V lost 1 base and J 2 bases, leaving 10 bases between the germline ends. This CDR3 has 15 amino acids. This chain's CDR3 is CASSLADRFTDTQYF. The CDR3 DNA follows: TGTGCCAGCAGCTTAGCCGACAGGTTCACAGATACGCAGTATTTT.

This clonotype was seen more than once but under ten times. The V call is TRBV20-1, the J call TRBJ1-3, with 7 bases fitting TRBD1. There are 15 residues in the CDR3. J gave up 3 bases and V 1 base, and 6 bases lay outside the gene matches. Germline CDR1 reads DFQATT; CDR2 reads SNEGSKA (reference sequence). The CDR3 bases are TGCAGTGCTAGAGTACGCAGGGGGTATGGAAACACCATATATTTT. This encodes CSARVRRGYGNTIYF.

This clonotype has only a few counts. The chain joins TRBV7-9 to TRBJ1-1; unclear D gene. Between the trimmed V and J ends, which lost 6 bases and 6 bases, there was a span of 11 bases. Per germline, CDR1 SEHNR and CDR2 FQNEAQ (reference sequence). This CDR3 is built from 12 residues. This CDR3 reads CASRRGGSEAFF. The CDR3 nucleotides are TGTGCCAGCAGAAGAGGAGGGTCTGAAGCTTTCTTT.

This clonotype has just a few counts. This chain connects TRBV4-2 to TRBJ2-1, with D perhaps matching TRBD2 (6 bases). The CDR3 has 13 amino acids. Germline V gives CDR1 LGHNA, CDR2 YNFKEQ. Trimming left V 0 bases short and J 9 bases short, with 9 bases between. CDR3 DNA sequence: TGTGCCAGCAGCCAAGAACTAGCCGGTGAGCAGTTCTTC. Translated: CASSQELAGEQFF.

This clonotype has a handful of counts. The chain recombines TRBV12-3 or TRBV12-4 with TRBJ2-1, with D possibly being TRBD1 or TRBD2 (5 bases each). The V gene lost 6 bases and the J gene lost 9 bases, with 12 bases spanning the gap. This CDR3 spans 12 amino acids. The DNA for the CDR3 is TGTGCCAGCAGGGGGGTAGTAGGTGAGCAGTTCTTC. Translation: CASRGVVGEQFF.

This clonotype was counted only a few times. The chain combines TRBV6-1 with TRBJ2-6; D gene uncertain. The V gene lost 6 bases and the J gene lost 2 bases, with 14 bases spanning the gap. This CDR3 contains 16 residues. CDR1 and CDR2 (germline): MNHNS, SASEGT. The CDR3 loop is CASSPTGTTGANVLTF. The CDR3 DNA is TGTGCCAGCAGCCCTACGGGTACTACTGGGGCCAACGTCCTGACTTTC.

This clonotype has only a few counts. The V gene is TRBV30, the J gene TRBJ2-5, with D unclear. Trimming took 2 bases from V and 8 from J, leaving 9 bases between them. The CDR3 totals 11 residues. Per the germline V gene, CDR1 is GTSNPN and CDR2 is SVGIG (reference sequence). In DNA form, the CDR3 reads TGTGCCTGGAGTTTAGACCCAACCCAGTACTTC. Protein sequence: CAWSLDPTQYF.